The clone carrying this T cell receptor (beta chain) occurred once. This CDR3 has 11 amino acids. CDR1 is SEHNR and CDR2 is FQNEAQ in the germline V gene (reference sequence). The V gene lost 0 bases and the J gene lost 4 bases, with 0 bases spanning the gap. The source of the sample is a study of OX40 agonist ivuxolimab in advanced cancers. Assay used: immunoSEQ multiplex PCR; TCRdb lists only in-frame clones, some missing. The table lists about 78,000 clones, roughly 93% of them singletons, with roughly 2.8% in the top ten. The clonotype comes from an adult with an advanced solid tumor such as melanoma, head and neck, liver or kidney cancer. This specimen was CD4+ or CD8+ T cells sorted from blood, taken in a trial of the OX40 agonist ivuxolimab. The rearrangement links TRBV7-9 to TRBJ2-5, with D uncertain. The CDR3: CASSLAETQYF. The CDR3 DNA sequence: TGTGCCAGCAGCTTAGCAGAGACCCAGTACTTC.